Given below is one TCR beta chain in context. The source of the sample is a study of OX40 agonist ivuxolimab in advanced cancers. TCRdb keeps only in-frame clones here, not all; method: immunoSEQ multiplex PCR. The table has 30,000 to 45,000 clones, around three quarters seen once; the top ten hold around 20%. The sequencing here drew on CD4+ or CD8+ T cells sorted from blood, taken in a trial of the OX40 agonist ivuxolimab. The TCR comes from an adult with an advanced solid tumor such as melanoma, head and neck, liver or kidney cancer.

CDR3 loop: CAGREGAPTEAFF. The CDR3 nucleotides read TGCGCCGGGCGGGAGGGGGCTCCCACTGAAGCTTTCTTT. This chain uses TRBV10-2 with TRBJ1-1; 7 nucleotides agree with TRBD1. Germline V lookup: CDR1 WSHSY, CDR2 SAAADI. Trimming cost V 11 bases and J 4 bases; bases outside gene matches: 10. This CDR3 contains 13 residues.